Listed here are 29 T cell receptor beta chains from one sample, sequenced in a study of TIL therapy for anti-PD-1-resistant metastatic lung cancer. Sequencing used immunoSEQ v3. Profiling relied on immunoSEQ multiplex PCR, and the TCRdb table lists in-frame clones only, not all of them. The sample yields under 70,000 clones, around 86% seen once. As to time point: pre-treatment sample, taken before nivolumab and TIL therapy. The sample consisted of blood, taken at baseline. The source is a person between 25 and 79 years old with non-small cell lung cancer.

The chain is built from TRBV3-1 (or the pseudogene TRBV3-2) and TRBJ2-6, with TRBD1 matching 7 bases. CDR3 length: 17 residues. Looked up from germline, CDR1 is LGHDT and CDR2 is YNNKEL (reference sequence). With V trimmed by 5 bases and J by 4 bases, 11 bases remained unmatched. CDR3 amino acids: CASSRTGAPTGANVLTF. The CDR3 DNA reads as TGTGCCAGCAGCAGGACAGGAGCCCCTACCGGGGCCAACGTCCTGACTTTC.

The count of this clone is one. The chain is built from TRBV6-5 and TRBJ1-2; D unresolved. The V gene's germline CDR1 is MNHEY and CDR2 SVGAGI. V shed 8 bases and J shed 3 bases, with 13 bases lying between them. This CDR3 region has 13 residues. The CDR3: CASRHTRDYGYTF. CDR3 DNA sequence: TGTGCCAGCCGCCATACAAGGGACTATGGCTACACCTTC.

This clone has more than one count but fewer than ten. The J gene is TRBJ1-1, the V gene TRBV4-2; D ambiguous. V dropped 0 bases and J dropped 3 bases, with 8 bases sitting between them. This CDR3 has 14 residues. Looked up from germline, CDR1 is LGHNA and CDR2 is YNFKEQ. In DNA, the CDR3 is TGTGCCAGCAGCCAAGATGGGCGAGACACTGAAGCTTTCTTT. It specifies CASSQDGRDTEAFF.

The chain carries TRBV3-1 (or the pseudogene TRBV3-2) and TRBJ2-3; 7 nucleotides match TRBD2. Unmatched junction bases numbered 4, after V lost 3 bases and J lost 4 bases. CDR1 is LGHDT, CDR2 YNNKEL, per germline (reference sequence). This CDR3 comprises 14 residues. The chain's CDR3 is CASSHSGGSDTQYF. The DNA of the CDR3 is TGTGCCAGCAGCCATTCCGGGGGGTCAGATACGCAGTATTTT.

The genes are TRBV5-1 and TRBJ1-6, with 7 bases matching TRBD1. V shed 4 bases and J 10 bases; nucleotides not matched to a gene: 17. CDR3 length equals 17 residues. CDR1 and CDR2 from the germline V gene are SGHRS and YFSETQ. CDR3 in amino acids: CASSNGGPRTGNSPLHF. CDR3 nucleotide sequence: TGCGCCAGCAGCAACGGGGGCCCCAGGACAGGCAACTCACCCCTCCACTTT.

This chain links TRBV7-9 with TRBJ2-1, with 12 bases that match TRBD2. Germline CDR1 and CDR2: SEHNR and FQNEAQ (reference sequence). This CDR3 contains 18 residues. Trimming cost V 1 base and J 7 bases; bases outside gene matches: 11. The CDR3 DNA follows: TGTGCCAGCAGCTTAGGCCCTAGCGGGAGGGCCGCTGTAAATGAGCAGTTCTTC. Translating gives CASSLGPSGRAAVNEQFF.

This clone was seen just once. This chain links TRBV7-9 with TRBJ2-5; TRBD1 is a possible D gene (5 bases). Germline values: CDR1 SEHNR, CDR2 FQNEAQ (reference sequence). Trimming left V 1 base short and J 5 bases short, with 11 bases between. The CDR3 is 14 amino acids. The DNA of the CDR3 is TGTGCCAGCAGCTTAGTGCAGGGTAGGGAGACCCAGTACTTC. Encoded protein: CASSLVQGRETQYF.

The V gene is TRBV7-9, the J gene TRBJ2-5, with 8 bases aligning to TRBD2. The germline V gene has CDR1 SEHNR and CDR2 FQNEAQ (reference sequence). With 5 bases clipped from V and 1 base from J, the junction kept 9 bases outside the gene matches. The CDR3 loop spans 16 amino acids. CDR3 sequence (DNA): TGTGCCAGCAGCGCCACCACTAGCGGCCCCCAAGAGACCCAGTACTTC. Residues: CASSATTSGPQETQYF.

This clone has only a few counts. The chain joins TRBV7-9 to TRBJ1-3, with a tentative D call TRBD1 (6 bases). Trimming took 1 base from V and 4 from J, leaving 17 bases between them. Germline assignment: CDR1 SEHNR and CDR2 FQNEAQ (reference sequence). The length of the CDR3 is 17 residues. Here the CDR3 DNA reads TGTGCCAGCAGCTTAGTAGGAGAGGGACATCGGGGAAACACCATATATTTT. It is translated as CASSLVGEGHRGNTIYF. Based on the CDR3 plus reference TRBV7-9 and TRBJ1-3, the full variable domain is DTGVSQNPRHKITKRGQNVTFRCDPISEHNRLYWYRQTLGQGPEFLTYFQNEAQLEKSRLLSDRFSAERPKGSFSTLEIQRTEQGDSAMYLCASSLVGEGHRGNTIYFGEGSWLTVV.

J is TRBJ2-7 and V is TRBV3-1 (or the pseudogene TRBV3-2); D is unresolved. The CDR3 extends over 12 amino acids. The V and J ends lost 5 bases and 4 bases respectively, with 9 bases between them. Germline V gene sequence: CDR1 LGHDT, CDR2 YNNKEL (reference sequence). The DNA for the CDR3 is TGTGCCAGCAGCTATACAAAATACGAGCAGTACTTC. Its translation is CASSYTKYEQYF.

The rearrangement uses TRBV7-8 and TRBJ1-1, with 7 positions matching TRBD1. CDR1 and CDR2 (germline): SGHVS, FQNEAQ. Unmatched junction bases numbered 13, after V lost 5 bases and J lost 10 bases. The CDR3 sequence is 14 residues long. The CDR3 sequence: CASSGGTDLSGAFF. CDR3 DNA sequence: TGTGCCAGCAGCGGGGGGACAGACCTTAGCGGAGCTTTCTTT.

This chain links TRBV30 with TRBJ1-6; D gene ambiguous. The CDR3 is made up of 13 amino acids. Germline V gene data show CDR1 as GTSNPN and CDR2 as SVGIG (reference sequence). V was trimmed by 3 bases and J by 10 bases, leaving 13 bases between them. CDR3 DNA: TGTGCCTGGAGGTGGTGGGAGGACTCACCCCTCCACTTT. This encodes CAWRWWEDSPLHF.

V is TRBV27 and J is TRBJ2-1; D gene unclear. The CDR3 contains 15 residues. Per the germline V gene, CDR1 is MNHEY and CDR2 is SMNVEV (reference sequence). Trimming stripped 0 bases from V and 3 bases from J, with 9 bases between. The DNA for the CDR3 is TGTGCCAGCAGTTTATCATGGCCTGGCTACAATGAGCAGTTCTTC. Protein sequence: CASSLSWPGYNEQFF.

This clone is a singleton in its sample. The rearrangement links TRBV7-9 to TRBJ2-2, with D perhaps matching TRBD1 (6 bases). This CDR3 has 16 amino acids. With 1 base removed from V and 2 bases from J, the gap between germline ends came to 11 bases. Germline V gene data show CDR1 as SEHNR and CDR2 as FQNEAQ (reference sequence). The CDR3 reads CASSLDGTLNTGELFF. CDR3 DNA: TGTGCCAGCAGCTTAGATGGGACACTAAACACCGGGGAGCTGTTTTTT.

V and J are TRBV21-1 and TRBJ1-6. TRBV21-1 is marked as a pseudogene. CDR3 size: 13 residues. CDR3 sequence (DNA): TGTGCCAGCGGCGACAGGGAGGGCTCACCCCTCCACTTT. Encoded protein: CASGDREGSPLHF.

This chain links TRBV9 with TRBJ2-7; possibly TRBD1 for D (6 bases). V gave up 0 bases and J gave up 0 bases, with 19 bases separating them. This CDR3 is 18 amino acids long. Germline V lookup: CDR1 SGDLS, CDR2 YYNGEE. In DNA, the CDR3 is TGTGCCAGCAGCGTAGCTCCCGACAGGTTCGATAGCTCCTACGAGCAGTACTTC. It is translated as CASSVAPDRFDSSYEQYF.

The chain carries TRBV24-1 and TRBJ1-2; 7 nucleotides match TRBD1. This CDR3 has 14 residues. Germline CDR1 KGHDR, CDR2 SFDVKD. Trimming removed 4 bases from V and 5 bases from J; junction bases left unmatched: 6. CDR3: CATSDTGTAYGYTF. The CDR3 DNA follows: TGTGCCACCAGTGACACCGGGACAGCATATGGCTACACCTTC.

The chain couples TRBV15 to TRBJ1-5; D is unresolved. The V and J ends lost 0 bases and 5 bases respectively, with 8 bases between them. The V gene's germline CDR1 is LNHNV and CDR2 YYDKDF (reference sequence). The CDR3 has 14 residues. The CDR3 loop is CATSRDLDYQPQHF. The CDR3 region has the DNA TGTGCCACCAGCAGAGATCTAGATTATCAGCCCCAGCATTTT. Variable domain in full (rest from reference TRBV15 and TRBJ1-5): DAMVIQNPRYQVTQFGKPVTLSCSQTLNHNVMYWYQQKSSQAPKLLFHYYDKDFNNEADTPDNFQSRRPNTSFCFLDIRSPGLGDTAMYLCATSRDLDYQPQHFGDGTRLSIL.

The V and J genes are TRBV19 and TRBJ2-1; 7 nucleotides line up with TRBD2. V lost 8 bases and J lost 5; bases outside the gene matches: 9. Germline CDR1 and CDR2: LNHDA and SQIVND (reference sequence). The CDR3 consists of 14 residues. The CDR3 protein is CASHPPSGDNEQFF. The CDR3, as DNA: TGTGCCAGTCATCCTCCTAGCGGTGACAATGAGCAGTTCTTC. The whole variable domain, filled in from reference TRBV19 and TRBJ2-1, reads DGGITQSPKYLFRKEGQNVTLSCEQNLNHDAMYWYRQDPGQGLRLIYYSQIVNDFQKGDIAEGYSVSREKKESFPLTVTSAQKNPTAFYLCASHPPSGDNEQFFGPGTRLTVL.

This chain uses TRBV3-1 (or the pseudogene TRBV3-2) with TRBJ2-7; D might be TRBD1 (5 bases). Trimming took off 4 bases at V and 5 bases at J, with 24 bases between the two ends. Germline V gene data show CDR1 as LGHDT and CDR2 as YNNKEL (reference sequence). The CDR3 spans 17 residues. The CDR3 sequence is CASSPPSEDTLLHEQYF. CDR3 sequence (DNA): TGTGCCAGCAGCCCACCCTCCGAGGACACATTGCTCCACGAGCAGTACTTC.

The rearrangement joins TRBV2 to TRBJ1-2; D uncertain. CDR1 is SNHLY, CDR2 FYNNEI, per germline. With 8 bases removed from V and 5 bases from J, the gap between germline ends came to 12 bases. The CDR3 runs 12 residues. CDR3 loop: CASPGPQYGYTF. In DNA form, the CDR3 reads TGTGCCAGCCCCGGGCCGCAGTATGGCTACACCTTC.

This chain joins TRBV28 and TRBJ1-1; 8 positions agree with TRBD1. There are 13 residues in the CDR3. V was pared by 6 bases and J by 4 bases, with 4 bases of the junction left unmatched. Germline CDR1 reads MDHEN; CDR2 reads SYDVKM. The CDR3 spells CASRRQGSTEAFF. The CDR3 DNA sequence: TGTGCCAGCAGAAGACAGGGGTCCACTGAAGCTTTCTTT.

The chain recombines TRBV19 with TRBJ1-3, with D unresolved. The germline V gene has CDR1 LNHDA and CDR2 SQIVND (reference sequence). V was shortened by 10 bases and J by 2 bases, with 15 bases between the two germline ends. This CDR3 region has 14 residues. The CDR3 spells CATRPGFPGNTIYF. DNA of the CDR3: TGTGCCACCCGACCGGGGTTCCCTGGAAACACCATATATTTT.

CDR3 coding DNA: TGTGCCAGCAGTCGCGGGGGGCGGGACACAGATACGCAGTATTTT. Translating gives CASSRGGRDTDTQYF. The chain has TRBV7-2 and TRBJ2-3, with TRBD2 identical over 8 bases. The junction had 7 bases not matched to a gene; V was cut back by 6 bases and J by 2 bases. Germline V gene lookup returns CDR1 SGHTA and CDR2 FQGNSA. The CDR3 extends over 15 amino acids.

V and J are TRBV5-1 and TRBJ1-2; 10 bases agree with TRBD1. V lost 4 bases and J lost 7; bases outside the gene matches: 10. Germline CDR1 is SGHRS and CDR2 is YFSETQ. The CDR3 sequence is 15 residues long. The DNA for the CDR3 is TGCGCCAGCAGCGCCCGGACAGGGGGACAGTCTGGCTACACCTTC. Translated: CASSARTGGQSGYTF.

V usage is TRBV30 and J usage is TRBJ2-2; no reliable D call. Germline CDR1 reads GTSNPN; CDR2 reads SVGIG (reference sequence). The CDR3 covers 16 residues. V was shortened by 1 base and J by 0 bases, with 12 bases between the two germline ends. The CDR3 coding sequence is TGTGCCTGGAGTGGGTCCCACCTTACGAACACCGGGGAGCTGTTTTTT. Translating it yields CAWSGSHLTNTGELFF. Variable domain in full (rest from reference TRBV30 and TRBJ2-2): SQTIHQWPATLVQPVGSPLSLECTVEGTSNPNLYWYRQAAGRGLQLLFYSVGIGQISSEVPQNLSASRPQDRQFILSSKKLLLSDSGFYLCAWSGSHLTNTGELFFGEGSRLTVL.

This chain joins TRBV6-1 and TRBJ1-2; D not resolved. V shed 3 bases and J shed 0 bases, with 8 bases lying between them. The CDR3 contains 14 residues. CDR1 is MNHNS, CDR2 SASEGT, per germline. CDR3 amino acids: CASSEFAANYGYTF. The CDR3 coding sequence is TGTGCCAGCAGTGAGTTCGCCGCTAACTATGGCTACACCTTC.

The chain links TRBV28 to TRBJ2-7, with 13 bases matching TRBD2. The CDR3 is made up of 15 amino acids. Per the germline V gene, CDR1 is MDHEN and CDR2 is SYDVKM. The V segment lost 3 bases and the J segment 6 bases; nucleotides outside the gene matches: 5. The CDR3 nucleotides read TGTGCCAGCAGTTTTCCGAGACTAGCGGGAGGCGAGCAGTACTTC. It yields the protein CASSFPRLAGGEQYF.

CDR3: CASSPVSTNTGELFF. Here the CDR3 DNA reads TGTGCCAGCAGCCCGGTGAGCACGAACACCGGGGAGCTGTTTTTT. V gene TRBV7-7 combines with J gene TRBJ2-2; D is ambiguous. Deletions cut 5 bases from V and 0 bases from J, with 10 bases between. The germline CDR1 and CDR2 sequences are SSHAT and FNYEAQ (reference sequence). The CDR3 sequence is 15 residues long.